These 26 T cell receptor beta chains originate from one sample sequenced in a study of T cell responses to AZD1222 COVID-19 vaccine. Libraries were prepared by immunoSEQ multiplex PCR; TCRdb keeps only in-frame clonotypes and omits some of them. This table holds hundreds of thousands of clones, around 92% found once. The starting material was peripheral blood, obtained 28 days after the second AZD1222 dose. Receptors were obtained from an adult who received the AZD1222 COVID-19 vaccine.

The genes are TRBV2 and TRBJ1-3, with D maybe TRBD1 (5 bases). In germline, CDR1 is SNHLY, CDR2 FYNNEI. Trimming stripped 7 bases from V and 3 bases from J, with 10 bases between. This CDR3 has 13 residues. In DNA form, the CDR3 reads TGTGCCAGCACCCCTCAGGGTGGAAACACCATATATTTT. Translation gives CASTPQGGNTIYF.

The rearrangement joins TRBV7-2 to TRBJ2-5; 10 nucleotides match TRBD2. Trimming took 5 bases from V and 2 from J; bases not matched to a gene: 5. This CDR3 spans 15 amino acids. Germline CDR1 reads SGHTA; CDR2 reads FQGNSA. CDR3 protein: CASSPWTSGQETQYF. CDR3 DNA sequence: TGTGCCAGCAGCCCCTGGACTAGCGGTCAAGAGACCCAGTACTTC.

The CDR3 nucleotides are TGTGCCAGCTCACCTAGGGCAGTATTTACCGGGGAGCTGTTTTTT. This codes for CASSPRAVFTGELFF. The V and J genes are TRBV18 and TRBJ2-2; D is unclear. Trimming removed 3 bases from V and 5 bases from J, with 13 bases in between. The germline CDR1 and CDR2 sequences are KGHSH and LQKENI. The CDR3 sequence is 15 residues long.

This clone was seen once. The chain joins TRBV2 to TRBJ1-1; TRBD1 matches 7 bases. This CDR3 has 14 residues. Germline CDR1 and CDR2: SNHLY and FYNNEI. V dropped 7 bases and J dropped 1; count of bases not matched to a gene: 6. The CDR3 DNA reads as TGTGCCAGCACCATCCAGGGGGGGAACACTGAAGCTTTCTTT. This codes for CASTIQGGNTEAFF.

The CDR3: CASSPRDSLSGNTIYF. CDR3 DNA sequence: TGTGCCAGCAGCCCGAGGGACAGCCTCTCTGGAAACACCATATATTTT. The J gene is TRBJ1-3, the V gene TRBV3-1 (or the pseudogene TRBV3-2), with 7 bases fitting TRBD1. CDR3 size: 16 residues. After removal of 4 bases from V and 0 bases from J, the junction contained 6 bases not matched to a gene. The germline V gene has CDR1 LGHDT and CDR2 YNNKEL (reference sequence).

This chain links TRBV5-8 with TRBJ1-2; D perhaps matches TRBD1 (5 bases). Trimming removed 0 bases at V and 9 bases at J, with 12 bases between. There are 13 residues in the CDR3. In germline, CDR1 is SGHTS, CDR2 YDEGEE. The CDR3 DNA follows: TGTGCCAGCAGCTTGGCCGCAGGGAGAAGCTACACCTTC. Translation: CASSLAAGRSYTF. Complete variable domain (other parts from reference TRBV5-8 and TRBJ1-2): EAGVTQSPTHLIKTRGQQATLRCSPISGHTSVYWYQQALGLGLQFLLWYDEGEERNRGNFPPRFSGRQFPNYSSELNVNALELEDSALYLCASSLAAGRSYTFGSGTRLTVV.

V and J are TRBV19 and TRBJ1-4; D remains unclear. Per germline, CDR1 LNHDA and CDR2 SQIVND (reference sequence). The V end was cut by 4 bases, the J end by 5 bases, with 17 bases between. This CDR3 spans 16 amino acids. In nucleotides, the CDR3 is TGTGCCAGTAGTACTCACCAGGAGGTCCTCAATGAAAAACTGTTTTTT. This encodes CASSTHQEVLNEKLFF.

This clone was seen once. This chain joins TRBV9 and TRBJ1-3; no definite D call. V shed 4 bases and J shed 0 bases, with 11 bases lying between them. CDR1 is SGDLS, CDR2 YYNGEE, per germline. The CDR3 sequence is 15 residues long. The CDR3 sequence: CASSLTGNSGNTIYF. The CDR3 bases are TGTGCCAGCAGCCTAACGGGAAACTCTGGAAACACCATATATTTT.

V and J are TRBV7-3 and TRBJ2-1, with D possibly matching TRBD2 (6 bases). This CDR3 region has 17 residues. Germline values: CDR1 SGHTA, CDR2 FQGTGA. V lost 0 bases and J 2 bases, leaving 14 bases between the germline ends. CDR3: CASSLTGGPSPYNEQFF. The CDR3 nucleotides read TGTGCCAGCAGCTTAACGGGGGGACCTTCCCCCTACAATGAGCAGTTCTTC. The full variable domain, completed using reference TRBV7-3 and TRBJ2-1, is GAGVSQTPSNKVTEKGKYVELRCDPISGHTALYWYRQSLGQGPEFLIYFQGTGAADDSGLPNDRFFAVRPEGSVSTLKIQRTERGDSAVYLCASSLTGGPSPYNEQFFGPGTRLTVL.

The genes are TRBV28 and TRBJ2-7; D unclear. The germline V gene has CDR1 MDHEN and CDR2 SYDVKM. This CDR3 comprises 16 residues. With 2 bases removed from V and 2 bases from J, the gap between germline ends came to 16 bases. This CDR3 is CASSLDRFYSAYEQYF. CDR3 in DNA: TGTGCCAGCAGTTTAGATCGTTTCTACTCTGCCTACGAGCAGTACTTC. Drawing the rest from reference TRBV28 and TRBJ2-7, the complete variable domain is DVKVTQSSRYLVKRTGEKVFLECVQDMDHENMFWYRQDPGLGLRLIYFSYDVKMKEKGDIPEGYSVSREKKERFSLILESASTNQTSMYLCASSLDRFYSAYEQYFGPGTRLTVT.

With respect to this clone: This sample also contains other DNA sequences that code for the same CDR3. This chain connects TRBV9 to TRBJ1-2; 8 positions match TRBD1. The CDR3 is 14 residues long. V was pared by 2 bases and J by 1 base, with 1 base of the junction left unmatched. Germline V gives CDR1 SGDLS, CDR2 YYNGEE. The CDR3 reads CASSVGTGNYGYTF. The CDR3, as DNA: TGTGCCAGCAGCGTTGGGACAGGTAACTATGGCTACACCTTC.

The chain has TRBV19 and TRBJ2-7; TRBD1 is a possible D gene (5 bases). Per the germline V gene, CDR1 is LNHDA and CDR2 is SQIVND (reference sequence). V was shortened by 1 base and J by 2 bases, with 6 bases between the two germline ends. This CDR3 is built from 13 residues. CDR3 nucleotides: TGTGCCAGTAGTATAGCGGACACCTACGAGCAGTACTTC. Amino acid sequence: CASSIADTYEQYF. Using reference TRBV19 and TRBJ2-7 for the parts outside the CDR3, the full variable domain is DGGITQSPKYLFRKEGQNVTLSCEQNLNHDAMYWYRQDPGQGLRLIYYSQIVNDFQKGDIAEGYSVSREKKESFPLTVTSAQKNPTAFYLCASSIADTYEQYFGPGTRLTVT.

The J gene is TRBJ2-7, the V gene TRBV14; no clear D. The V end lost 2 bases, the J end lost 2 bases, and 10 bases lay between the germline ends. Per the germline V gene, CDR1 is SGHDN and CDR2 is FVKESK. The CDR3 consists of 14 residues. CDR3 DNA sequence: TGTGCCAGCAGCCAACTTCGTGACCCCTACGAGCAGTACTTC. This encodes CASSQLRDPYEQYF.

The gene calls are TRBV7-2 and TRBJ1-2; D gene unclear. Trimming left V 1 base short and J 6 bases short, with 6 bases between. The CDR3 covers 12 residues. CDR1 and CDR2 from the germline V gene are SGHTA and FQGNSA. CDR3 DNA sequence: TGTGCCAGCAGCTTAGATTTCAATGGCTACACCTTC. Protein: CASSLDFNGYTF.

This clone was found once. The chain has TRBV29-1 and TRBJ1-1; D is perhaps TRBD1 (6 bases). The V end was cut by 7 bases, the J end by 5 bases, with 17 bases between. Germline V lookup: CDR1 SQVTM, CDR2 ANQGSEA. This CDR3 region has 13 residues. The CDR3 spells CSARGGGGTEAFF. CDR3 coding DNA: TGCAGCGCACGAGGGGGGGGTGGAACTGAAGCTTTCTTT.

This rearrangement joins TRBV11-3 to TRBJ2-2, with D perhaps matching TRBD1 (5 bases). The V gene's germline CDR1 is SGHNT and CDR2 YENEEA. CDR3 length equals 14 residues. Trimming took off 6 bases at V and 5 bases at J, with 13 bases between the two ends. CDR3 loop: CASSSVQGTGELFF. The CDR3, as DNA: TGTGCCAGCAGTTCAGTTCAGGGTACCGGGGAGCTGTTTTTT.

The chain links TRBV3-1 (or the pseudogene TRBV3-2) to TRBJ1-1; D unclear. Trimming removed 4 bases from V and 4 bases from J, with 13 bases in between. This CDR3 contains 14 residues. The germline V gene encodes CDR1 LGHDT and CDR2 YNNKEL (reference sequence). The CDR3 DNA is TGTGCCAGCAGCCCTTTAGGCGGGGTCACTGAAGCTTTCTTT. It codes for CASSPLGGVTEAFF.

The rearrangement uses TRBV7-9 and TRBJ1-4, with TRBD1 as a possible D gene (5 bases). Deletions cut 5 bases from V and 5 bases from J, with 12 bases between. Germline lookup yields CDR1 SEHNR and CDR2 FQNEAQ (reference sequence). This CDR3 region has 14 residues. The CDR3 loop reads CASSTGPWNEKLFF. The CDR3 nucleotides read TGTGCCAGCAGCACGGGACCCTGGAATGAAAAACTGTTTTTT.

The gene calls are TRBV6-5 and TRBJ1-1; D possibly corresponds to TRBD1 (5 bases). V was trimmed by 2 bases and J by 6 bases, leaving 19 bases between them. The CDR3 covers 16 residues. Germline V gives CDR1 MNHEY, CDR2 SVGAGI. The CDR3 is CASSYPVGRRDAEAFF. CDR3 bases: TGTGCCAGCAGTTACCCTGTTGGGAGGAGGGACGCTGAAGCTTTCTTT.

The chain has TRBV7-2 and TRBJ1-1; no firm D call. This CDR3 has 15 amino acids. Trimming took 5 bases from V and 1 from J, leaving 14 bases between them. Germline CDR1 is SGHTA and CDR2 is FQGNSA. This chain's CDR3 is CASSPYSGKNTEAFF. In DNA form, the CDR3 reads TGTGCCAGCAGCCCATACAGCGGAAAGAACACTGAAGCTTTCTTT.

The chain has TRBV24-1 and TRBJ1-5; no clear D gene. The V end lost 0 bases, the J end lost 4 bases, and 3 bases lay between the germline ends. The germline CDR1 and CDR2 sequences are KGHDR and SFDVKD. This CDR3 region has 13 residues. The CDR3 sequence: CATSDLPNQPQHF. CDR3 nucleotide sequence: TGTGCCACCAGTGATTTGCCGAATCAGCCCCAGCATTTT.

This chain links TRBV5-4 with TRBJ2-7; 7 bases line up with TRBD2. CDR1 is SGHNT, CDR2 YYREEE, per germline (reference sequence). The CDR3 runs to 16 residues. With 0 bases clipped from V and 4 bases from J, the junction kept 10 bases outside the gene matches. Here the CDR3 reads CASSLGSGGRVYEQYF. The DNA of the CDR3 is TGTGCCAGCAGCTTGGGGAGCGGAGGGAGGGTTTACGAGCAGTACTTC.

V usage is TRBV12-3 or TRBV12-4 and J usage is TRBJ2-2; the D is unclear. The CDR3 totals 11 residues. Trimming took 8 bases from V and 7 from J, leaving 8 bases between them. The DNA of the CDR3 is TGTGCCAGCTGGGTCTTCGGGGAGCTGTTTTTT. Translated: CASWVFGELFF.

The genes are TRBV5-1 and TRBJ2-2, with D possibly matching TRBD1 (6 bases). Deletions cut 5 bases from V and 7 bases from J, with 18 bases between. Germline V gene lookup returns CDR1 SGHRS and CDR2 YFSETQ. CDR3 length: 15 residues. In DNA, the CDR3 is TGCGCCAGCAGGCGCTATGGGGAACAGGGCGGGGAGCTGTTTTTT. It specifies CASRRYGEQGGELFF. Looking up the rest from reference TRBV5-1 and TRBJ2-2 gives the full variable domain: KAGVTQTPRYLIKTRGQQVTLSCSPISGHRSVSWYQQTPGQGLQFLFEYFSETQRNKGNFPGRFSGRQFSNSRSEMNVSTLELGDSALYLCASRRYGEQGGELFFGEGSRLTVL.

This clone was seen a single time. The chain has TRBV5-1 and TRBJ2-5, with D perhaps TRBD1 (6 bases). The CDR3 runs to 13 residues. Trimming pared 4 bases from V and 5 bases from J, leaving 12 bases between. Germline assignment: CDR1 SGHRS and CDR2 YFSETQ. Here the CDR3 DNA reads TGCGCCAGCAGCGCACAGGGCGGGGAGACCCAGTACTTC. Protein sequence: CASSAQGGETQYF.

The chain has TRBV7-9 and TRBJ2-1; tentatively, D is TRBD2 (6 bases). The CDR3 spans 17 residues. Germline-derived CDR1 and CDR2 are SEHNR and FQNEAQ (reference sequence). With 2 bases removed from V and 5 bases from J, the gap between germline ends came to 19 bases. The CDR3 loop is CASSLLPPGTGDNEQFF. Written as DNA, the CDR3 is TGTGCCAGCAGCTTACTCCCCCCCGGGACTGGGGACAATGAGCAGTTCTTC.